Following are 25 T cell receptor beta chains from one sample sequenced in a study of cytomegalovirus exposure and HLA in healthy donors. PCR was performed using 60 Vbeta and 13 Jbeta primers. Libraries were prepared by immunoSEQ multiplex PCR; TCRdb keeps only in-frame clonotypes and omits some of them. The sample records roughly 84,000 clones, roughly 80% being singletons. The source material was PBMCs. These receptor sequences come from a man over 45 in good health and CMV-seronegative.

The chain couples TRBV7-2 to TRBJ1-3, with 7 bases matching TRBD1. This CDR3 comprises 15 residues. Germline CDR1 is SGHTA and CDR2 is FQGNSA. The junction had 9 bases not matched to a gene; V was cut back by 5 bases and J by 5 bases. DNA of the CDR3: TGTGCCAGCAGCATAGAGACAGGGAGGAGAAACACCATATATTTT. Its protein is CASSIETGRRNTIYF.

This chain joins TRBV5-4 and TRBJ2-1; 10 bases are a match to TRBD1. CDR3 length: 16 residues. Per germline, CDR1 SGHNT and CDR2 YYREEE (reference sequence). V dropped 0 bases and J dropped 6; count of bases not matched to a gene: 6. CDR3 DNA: TGTGCCAGCAGCTTGGGGGCGGGACAGGGGCGCAATGAGCAGTTCTTC. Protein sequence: CASSLGAGQGRNEQFF. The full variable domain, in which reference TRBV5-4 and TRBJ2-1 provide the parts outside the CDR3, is ETGVTQSPTHLIKTRGQQVTLRCSSQSGHNTVSWYQQALGQGPQFIFQYYREEENGRGNFPPRFSGLQFPNYSSELNVNALELDDSALYLCASSLGAGQGRNEQFFGPGTRLTVL.

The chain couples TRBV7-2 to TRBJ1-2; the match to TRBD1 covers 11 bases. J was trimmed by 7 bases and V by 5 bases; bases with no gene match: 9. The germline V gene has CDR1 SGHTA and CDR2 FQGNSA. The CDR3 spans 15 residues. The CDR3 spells CASSGSGTGGLGYTF. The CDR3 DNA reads TGTGCCAGCAGCGGATCCGGGACAGGGGGTCTTGGCTACACCTTC.

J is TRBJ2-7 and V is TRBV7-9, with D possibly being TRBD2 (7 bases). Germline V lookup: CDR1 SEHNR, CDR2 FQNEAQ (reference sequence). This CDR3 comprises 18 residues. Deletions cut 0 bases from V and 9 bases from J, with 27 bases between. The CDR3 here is CASSLARSIGRGGGMQYF. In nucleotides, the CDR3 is TGTGCCAGCAGCTTAGCGCGATCTATAGGGAGGGGAGGGGGGATGCAGTACTTC.

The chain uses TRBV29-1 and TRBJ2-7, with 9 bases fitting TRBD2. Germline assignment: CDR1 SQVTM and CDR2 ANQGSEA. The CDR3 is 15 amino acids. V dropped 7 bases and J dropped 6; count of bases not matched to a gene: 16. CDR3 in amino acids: CSASLSGGYPPEQYF. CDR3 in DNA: TGCAGCGCCAGTCTTAGCGGGGGTTACCCCCCCGAGCAGTACTTC.

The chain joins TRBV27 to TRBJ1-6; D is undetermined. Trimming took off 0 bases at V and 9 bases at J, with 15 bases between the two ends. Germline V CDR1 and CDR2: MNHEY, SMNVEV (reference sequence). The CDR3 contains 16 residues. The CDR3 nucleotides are TGTGCCAGCAGTTTATCCACGGGGATATTGGGTTCACCCCTCCACTTT. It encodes CASSLSTGILGSPLHF.

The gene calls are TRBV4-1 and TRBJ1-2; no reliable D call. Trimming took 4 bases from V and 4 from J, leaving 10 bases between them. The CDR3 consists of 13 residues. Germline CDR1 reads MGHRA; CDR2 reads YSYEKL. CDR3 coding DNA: TGCGCCAGCAGCCTACGGACTGCCTATGGCTACACCTTC. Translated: CASSLRTAYGYTF.

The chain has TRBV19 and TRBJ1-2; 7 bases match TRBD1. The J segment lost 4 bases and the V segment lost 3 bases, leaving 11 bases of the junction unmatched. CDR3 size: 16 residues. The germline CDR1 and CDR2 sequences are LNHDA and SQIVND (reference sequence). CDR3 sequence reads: CASSISSQGYSYGYTF. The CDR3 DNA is TGTGCCAGTAGTATCAGCTCACAGGGGTACAGCTATGGCTACACCTTC.

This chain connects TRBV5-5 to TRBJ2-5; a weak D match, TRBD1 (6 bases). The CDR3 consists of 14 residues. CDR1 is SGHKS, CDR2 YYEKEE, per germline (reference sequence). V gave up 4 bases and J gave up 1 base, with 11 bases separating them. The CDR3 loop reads CASSRTGFQETQYF. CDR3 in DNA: TGTGCCAGCAGCCGAACAGGGTTCCAAGAGACCCAGTACTTC.

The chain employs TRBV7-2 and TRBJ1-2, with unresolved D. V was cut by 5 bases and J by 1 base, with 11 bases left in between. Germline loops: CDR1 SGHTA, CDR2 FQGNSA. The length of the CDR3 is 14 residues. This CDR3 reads CASSPQTGNYGYTF. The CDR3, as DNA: TGTGCCAGCAGCCCCCAGACGGGTAACTATGGCTACACCTTC. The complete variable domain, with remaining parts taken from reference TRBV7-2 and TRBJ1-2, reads GAGVSQSPSNKVTEKGKDVELRCDPISGHTALYWYRQSLGQGLEFLIYFQGNSAPDKSGLPSDRFSAERTGGSVSTLTIQRTQQEDSAVYLCASSPQTGNYGYTFGSGTRLTVV.

This chain's CDR3 is CASSSGGAYEQYF. The CDR3 DNA reads as TGTGCCAGCAGTAGCGGGGGGGCCTACGAGCAGTACTTC. This sequence joins TRBV2 and TRBJ2-7; 10 bases match TRBD2. This CDR3 region has 13 residues. The junction had 0 bases not matched to a gene; V was cut back by 5 bases and J by 2 bases. CDR1 is SNHLY and CDR2 is FYNNEI in the germline V gene.

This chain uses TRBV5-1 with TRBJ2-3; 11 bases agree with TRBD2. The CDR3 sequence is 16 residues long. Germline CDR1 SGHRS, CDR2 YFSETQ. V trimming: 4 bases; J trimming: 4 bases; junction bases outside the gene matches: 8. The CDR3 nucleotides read TGCGCCAGCAGCCAGGAACTAGCGGGGGTTGCAGATACGCAGTATTTT. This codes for CASSQELAGVADTQYF.

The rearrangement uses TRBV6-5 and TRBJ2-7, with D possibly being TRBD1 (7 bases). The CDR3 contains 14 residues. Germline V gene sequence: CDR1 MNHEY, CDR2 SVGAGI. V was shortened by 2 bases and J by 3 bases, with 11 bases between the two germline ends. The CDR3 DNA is TGTGCCAGCAGTTACCGGCAGGGGGGCTACGAGCAGTACTTC. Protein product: CASSYRQGGYEQYF.

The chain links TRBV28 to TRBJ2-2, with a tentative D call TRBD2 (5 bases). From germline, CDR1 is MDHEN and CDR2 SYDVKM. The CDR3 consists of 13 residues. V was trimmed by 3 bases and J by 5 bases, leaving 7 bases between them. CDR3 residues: CASSFGDTGELFF. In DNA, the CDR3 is TGTGCCAGCAGTTTCGGGGATACCGGGGAGCTGTTTTTT.

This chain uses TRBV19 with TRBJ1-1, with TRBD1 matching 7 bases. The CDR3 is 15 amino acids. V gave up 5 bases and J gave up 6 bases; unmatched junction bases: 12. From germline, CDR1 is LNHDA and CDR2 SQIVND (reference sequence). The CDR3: CASSHWGRTGSEAFF. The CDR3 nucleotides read TGTGCCAGTAGTCATTGGGGCCGGACAGGCTCTGAAGCTTTCTTT.

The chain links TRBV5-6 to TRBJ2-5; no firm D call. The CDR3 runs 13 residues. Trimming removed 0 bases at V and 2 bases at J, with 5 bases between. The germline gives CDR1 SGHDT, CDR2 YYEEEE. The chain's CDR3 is CASSLGQQETQYF. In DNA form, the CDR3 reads TGTGCCAGCAGCTTGGGGCAGCAAGAGACCCAGTACTTC.

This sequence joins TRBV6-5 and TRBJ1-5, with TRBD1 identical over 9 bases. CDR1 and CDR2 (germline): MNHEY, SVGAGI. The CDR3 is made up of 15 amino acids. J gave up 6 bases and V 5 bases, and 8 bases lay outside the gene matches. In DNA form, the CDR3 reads TGTGCCAGCAGTACATCCGGGACAGGGAGTCAGCCCCAGCATTTT. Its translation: CASSTSGTGSQPQHF.

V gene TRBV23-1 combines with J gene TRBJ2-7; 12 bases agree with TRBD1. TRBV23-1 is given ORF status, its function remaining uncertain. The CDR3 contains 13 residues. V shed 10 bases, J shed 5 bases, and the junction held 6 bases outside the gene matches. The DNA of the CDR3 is TGCGCCACCGCCGGGACAGGGGGCAACGAGCAGTACTTC. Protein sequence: CATAGTGGNEQYF.

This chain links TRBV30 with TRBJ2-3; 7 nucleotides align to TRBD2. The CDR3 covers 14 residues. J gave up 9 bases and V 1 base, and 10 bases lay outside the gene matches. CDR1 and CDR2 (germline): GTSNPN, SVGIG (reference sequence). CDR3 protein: CAWSGGGVPKTQYF. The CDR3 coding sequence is TGTGCCTGGAGTGGTGGGGGGGTCCCTAAAACGCAGTATTTT.

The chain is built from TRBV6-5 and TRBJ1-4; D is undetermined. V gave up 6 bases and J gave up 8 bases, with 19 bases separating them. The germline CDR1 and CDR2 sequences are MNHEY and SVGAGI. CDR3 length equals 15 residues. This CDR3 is CASSQSAGSAEKLFF. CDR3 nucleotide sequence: TGTGCCAGCAGCCAATCCGCCGGGTCAGCGGAAAAACTGTTTTTT.

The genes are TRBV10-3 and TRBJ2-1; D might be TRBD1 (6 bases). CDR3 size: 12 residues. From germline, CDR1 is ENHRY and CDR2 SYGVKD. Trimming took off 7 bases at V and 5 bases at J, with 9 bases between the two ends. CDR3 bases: TGTGCCATCAACTCAGGGGACAATGAGCAGTTCTTC. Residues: CAINSGDNEQFF.

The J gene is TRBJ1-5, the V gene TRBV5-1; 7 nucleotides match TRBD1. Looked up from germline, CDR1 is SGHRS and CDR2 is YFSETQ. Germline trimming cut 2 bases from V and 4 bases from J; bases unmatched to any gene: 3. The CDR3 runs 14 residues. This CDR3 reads CASSLGQVNQPQHF. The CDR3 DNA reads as TGCGCCAGCAGCTTAGGACAGGTTAATCAGCCCCAGCATTTT.

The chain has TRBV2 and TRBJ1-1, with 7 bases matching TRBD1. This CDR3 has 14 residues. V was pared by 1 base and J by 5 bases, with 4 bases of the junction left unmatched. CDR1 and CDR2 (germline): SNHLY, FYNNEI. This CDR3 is CASSEEGARTEAFF. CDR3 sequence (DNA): TGTGCCAGCAGTGAAGAGGGGGCGCGAACTGAAGCTTTCTTT.

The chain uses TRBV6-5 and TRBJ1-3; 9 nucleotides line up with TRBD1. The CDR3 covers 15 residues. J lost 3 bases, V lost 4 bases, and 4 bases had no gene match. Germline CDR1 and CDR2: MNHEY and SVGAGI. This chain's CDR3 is CASSSQGADGNTIYF. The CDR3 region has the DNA TGTGCCAGCAGTTCACAGGGGGCGGATGGAAACACCATATATTTT.

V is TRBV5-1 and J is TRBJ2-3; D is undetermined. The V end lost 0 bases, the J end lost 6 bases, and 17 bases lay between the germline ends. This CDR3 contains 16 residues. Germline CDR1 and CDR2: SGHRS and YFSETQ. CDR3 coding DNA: TGCGCCAGCAGCTTGGCGAGTGCGCCCAGGTCTGATACGCAGTATTTT. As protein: CASSLASAPRSDTQYF. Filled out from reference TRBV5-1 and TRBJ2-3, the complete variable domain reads KAGVTQTPRYLIKTRGQQVTLSCSPISGHRSVSWYQQTPGQGLQFLFEYFSETQRNKGNFPGRFSGRQFSNSRSEMNVSTLELGDSALYLCASSLASAPRSDTQYFGPGTRLTVL.